This TCR beta chain was identified during a study of early T cells in non-severe SARS-CoV-2 infection. The study's findings and limits: Private and CD4 specificities were missed by VDJdb matching, which favored anti-spike CD8 responses.

In its sample, this clonotype was seen many times. Its matching antigen is unknown. The trim removed 1 base at V and 5 bases at J, leaving 3 bases unmatched. The CDR3 consists of 14 residues. Germline-derived CDR1 and CDR2 are LGHDT and YNNKEL (reference sequence). Unique molecular identifiers tagged individual cDNA molecules. TCRdb fed the 5' RACE reads into MiXCR, producing one record per CDR3 protein. The data show tens of thousands of distinct CDR3 sequences, with 7.5% to 9% seen just once and approximately 4% held by the top ten. The sequences come from whole blood, collected at baseline. This chain links TRBV3-1 with TRBJ2-7; 9 bases agree with TRBD1. This receptor was identified in an adult who was a healthcare worker with PCR-confirmed SARS-CoV-2 infection or an uninfected control (not recorded which). The DNA for the CDR3 is TGTGCCAGCAGCCAAGGGGACAGGGTCGACGAGCAGTACTTC. Protein product: CASSQGDRVDEQYF.